The clone carrying this T cell receptor beta chain has at least ten counts. The antigen is not known. This sample was included in a study of neurological immune-mediated disorders. About the study: The roughly 34 multiple sclerosis patients comprised roughly 30 that were relapsing-remitting and 3 that were secondary progressive.

Study outcomes and limitations: Across subjects, expanded clones had no CDR3 amino acid sequences in common, pointing to private repertoires in all groups. HTLV-1-associated myelopathy showed the most TCR clonal expansion; multiple sclerosis the least, below healthy controls.

TCRdb re-called the 5' RACE reads with MiXCR, one entry per CDR3 protein. The table lists under 70,000 distinct CDR3 sequences, around 5.2% of them singletons, with over 2.5% in the top ten. The sequence was obtained from a woman in her 30s with multiple sclerosis. The sequenced sample consisted of PBMCs.

The CDR3 is CASSTGTGREKLFF. In nucleotides, the CDR3 is TGTGCCAGCAGCACCGGGACAGGGCGAGAAAAACTGTTTTTT. The chain uses TRBV5-4 and TRBJ1-4; 9 nucleotides agree with TRBD1. J lost 8 bases, V lost 4 bases, and 6 bases had no gene match. Germline V gene sequence: CDR1 SGHNT, CDR2 YYREEE (reference sequence). CDR3 length: 14 residues.